The source of this T cell receptor (beta chain) is a study of CD8 T cells in ankylosing spondylitis. TCRdb re-analysed the 5' RACE reads in MiXCR, keeping a single row per CDR3 protein. This repertoire shows about 330,000 distinct CDR3 sequences, less than 10% found once; its top ten account for more than 14%. Remarks on this clonotype: Antigen: not known.

General observations from the study: Those disease-linked clones were CD8+; they were also relatively rare in peripheral blood. Within ankylosing spondylitis blood, a TCR beta motif made up of roughly eight highly homologous variants appeared to be characteristic. Reported data indicate significant enrichment of disease-linked clones within matched ankylosing spondylitis synovial fluid.

This TCR derives from a male donor with ankylosing spondylitis. Sequenced: blood, either unsorted or a sorted T cell fraction (not recorded which).

CDR3 DNA sequence: TGTGCCAGCAGCTTAGGGACTAGCGGGGGACTAGATACGCAGTATTTT. Translated, it gives CASSLGTSGGLDTQYF. The chain carries TRBV7-9 and TRBJ2-3; 13 positions match TRBD2. Germline CDR1 reads SEHNR; CDR2 reads FQNEAQ (reference sequence). The CDR3 contains 16 residues. V dropped 1 base and J dropped 5; count of bases not matched to a gene: 3.